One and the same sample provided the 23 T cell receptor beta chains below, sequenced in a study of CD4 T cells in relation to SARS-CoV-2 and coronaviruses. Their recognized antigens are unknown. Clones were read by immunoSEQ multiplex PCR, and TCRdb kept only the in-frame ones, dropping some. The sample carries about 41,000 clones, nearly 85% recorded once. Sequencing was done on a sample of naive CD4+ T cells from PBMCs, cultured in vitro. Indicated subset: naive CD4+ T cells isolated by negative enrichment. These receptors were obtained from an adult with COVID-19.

Here the CDR3 reads CSVEEGREQFF. The CDR3 DNA follows: TGCAGCGTTGAAGAGGGACGAGAGCAGTTCTTC. The chain uses TRBV29-1 and TRBJ2-1; either TRBD1 or TRBD2 may fit D (5 bases each). The V end was cut by 0 bases, the J end by 10 bases, with 7 bases between. Germline V gene lookup returns CDR1 SQVTM and CDR2 ANQGSEA. CDR3 length equals 11 residues.

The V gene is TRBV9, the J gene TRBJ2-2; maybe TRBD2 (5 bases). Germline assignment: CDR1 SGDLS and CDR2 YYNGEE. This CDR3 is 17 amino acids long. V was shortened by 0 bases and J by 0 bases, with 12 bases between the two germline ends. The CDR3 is CASSVAISGSNTGELFF. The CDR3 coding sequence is TGTGCCAGCAGCGTAGCTATATCGGGATCGAACACCGGGGAGCTGTTTTTT.

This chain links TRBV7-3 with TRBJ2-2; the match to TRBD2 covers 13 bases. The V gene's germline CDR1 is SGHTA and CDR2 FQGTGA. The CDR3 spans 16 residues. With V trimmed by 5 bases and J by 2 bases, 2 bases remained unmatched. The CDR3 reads CASSKGLAGNTGELFF. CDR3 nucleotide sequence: TGTGCCAGCAGCAAGGGACTAGCGGGAAACACCGGGGAGCTGTTTTTT.

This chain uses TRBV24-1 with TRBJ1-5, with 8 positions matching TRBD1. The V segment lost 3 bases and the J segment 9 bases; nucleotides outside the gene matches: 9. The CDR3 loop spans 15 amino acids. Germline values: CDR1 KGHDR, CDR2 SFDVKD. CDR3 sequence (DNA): TGTGCCACCAGTGATCCCGGACAGGGCCAGGGGCCCCAGCATTTT. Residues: CATSDPGQGQGPQHF.

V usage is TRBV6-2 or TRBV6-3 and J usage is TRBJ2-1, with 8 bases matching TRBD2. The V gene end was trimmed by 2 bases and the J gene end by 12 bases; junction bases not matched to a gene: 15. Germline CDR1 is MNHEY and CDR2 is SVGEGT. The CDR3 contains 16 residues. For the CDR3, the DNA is TGTGCCAGCAGTTACGGAGCGGGAGTTCTACGGAAACGGCAGTTCTTC. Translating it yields CASSYGAGVLRKRQFF.

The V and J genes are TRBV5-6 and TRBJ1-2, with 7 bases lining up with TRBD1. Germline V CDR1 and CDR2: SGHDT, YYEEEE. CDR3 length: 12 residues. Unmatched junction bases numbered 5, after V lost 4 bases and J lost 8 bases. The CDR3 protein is CASSLDRDGYTF. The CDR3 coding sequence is TGTGCCAGCAGCCTCGACAGGGACGGCTACACCTTC.

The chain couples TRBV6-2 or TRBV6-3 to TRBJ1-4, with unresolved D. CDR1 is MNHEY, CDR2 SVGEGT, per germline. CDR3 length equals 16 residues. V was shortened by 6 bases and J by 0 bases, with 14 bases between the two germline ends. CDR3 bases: TGTGCCAGCAGCCTCCTCTGGAAGTCAACTAATGAAAAACTGTTTTTT. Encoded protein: CASSLLWKSTNEKLFF.

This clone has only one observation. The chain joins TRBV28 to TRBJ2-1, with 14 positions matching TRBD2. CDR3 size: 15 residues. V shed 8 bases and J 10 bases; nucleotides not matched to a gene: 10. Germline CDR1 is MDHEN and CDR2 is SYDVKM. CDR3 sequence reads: CASRTVTSGRAEQFF. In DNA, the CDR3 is TGTGCCAGCCGTACAGTGACTAGCGGGAGGGCCGAGCAGTTCTTC.

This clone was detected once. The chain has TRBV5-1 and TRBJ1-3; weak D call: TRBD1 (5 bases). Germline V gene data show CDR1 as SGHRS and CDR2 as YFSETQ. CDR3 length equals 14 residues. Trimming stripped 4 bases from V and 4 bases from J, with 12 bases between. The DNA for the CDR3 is TGCGCCAGCAGCCCGGACACTGGGGGAAACACCATATATTTT. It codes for CASSPDTGGNTIYF.

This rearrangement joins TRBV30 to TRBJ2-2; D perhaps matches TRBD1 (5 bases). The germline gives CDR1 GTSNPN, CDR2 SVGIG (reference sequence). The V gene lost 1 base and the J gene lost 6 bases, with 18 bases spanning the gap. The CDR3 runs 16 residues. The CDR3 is CAWSGPVRSRAGELFF. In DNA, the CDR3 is TGTGCCTGGAGTGGCCCCGTAAGGAGCAGGGCCGGGGAGCTGTTTTTT.

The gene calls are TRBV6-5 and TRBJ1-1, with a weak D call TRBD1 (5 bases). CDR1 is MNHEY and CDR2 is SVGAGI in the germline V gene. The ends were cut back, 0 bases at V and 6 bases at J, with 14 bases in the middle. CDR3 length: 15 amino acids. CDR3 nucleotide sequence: TGTGCCAGCAGTTACTCGATCGCAGGGAGGGCTGAAGCTTTCTTT. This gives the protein CASSYSIAGRAEAFF.

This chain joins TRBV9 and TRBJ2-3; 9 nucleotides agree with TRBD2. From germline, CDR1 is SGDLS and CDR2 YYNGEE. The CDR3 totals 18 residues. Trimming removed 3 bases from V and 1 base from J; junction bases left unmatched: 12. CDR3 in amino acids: CASSEVGGRAPGTDTQYF. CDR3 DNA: TGTGCCAGCAGCGAAGTAGGCGGGAGGGCCCCCGGCACAGATACGCAGTATTTT.

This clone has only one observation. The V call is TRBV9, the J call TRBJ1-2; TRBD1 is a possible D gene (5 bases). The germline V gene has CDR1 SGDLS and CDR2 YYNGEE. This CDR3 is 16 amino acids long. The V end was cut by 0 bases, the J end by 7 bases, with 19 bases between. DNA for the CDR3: TGTGCCAGCAGCGTAGAACCCCGGGACGGGGGTCCTGGCTACACCTTC. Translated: CASSVEPRDGGPGYTF.

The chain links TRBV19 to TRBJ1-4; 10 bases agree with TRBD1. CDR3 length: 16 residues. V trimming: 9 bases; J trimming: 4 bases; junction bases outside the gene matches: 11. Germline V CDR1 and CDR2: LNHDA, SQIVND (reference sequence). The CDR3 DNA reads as TGTGCCAGCAGGGACAGGGGTTTCTCGGTTAATGAAAAACTGTTTTTT. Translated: CASRDRGFSVNEKLFF.

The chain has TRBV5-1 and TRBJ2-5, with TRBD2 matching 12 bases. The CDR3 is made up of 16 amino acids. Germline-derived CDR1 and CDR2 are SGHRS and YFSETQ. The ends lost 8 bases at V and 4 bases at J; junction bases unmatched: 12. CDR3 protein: CASTDRLAGGRETQYF. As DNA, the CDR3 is TGCGCCAGTACTGACAGGCTAGCGGGAGGGAGAGAGACCCAGTACTTC. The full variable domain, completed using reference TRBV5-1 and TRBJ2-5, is KAGVTQTPRYLIKTRGQQVTLSCSPISGHRSVSWYQQTPGQGLQFLFEYFSETQRNKGNFPGRFSGRQFSNSRSEMNVSTLELGDSALYLCASTDRLAGGRETQYFGPGTRLLVL.

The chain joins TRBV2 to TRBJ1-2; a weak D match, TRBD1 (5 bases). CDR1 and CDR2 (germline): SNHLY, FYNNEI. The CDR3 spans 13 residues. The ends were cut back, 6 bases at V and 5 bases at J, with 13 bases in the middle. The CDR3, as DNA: TGTGCCAGCAGCGGGGGGGGACTATATGGCTACACCTTC. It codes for CASSGGGLYGYTF.

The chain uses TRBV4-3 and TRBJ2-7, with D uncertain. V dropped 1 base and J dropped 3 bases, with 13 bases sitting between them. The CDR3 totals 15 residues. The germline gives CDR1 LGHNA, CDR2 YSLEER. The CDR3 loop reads CASSQVFEVGYEQYF. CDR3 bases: TGCGCCAGCAGCCAAGTTTTCGAGGTGGGCTACGAGCAGTACTTC.

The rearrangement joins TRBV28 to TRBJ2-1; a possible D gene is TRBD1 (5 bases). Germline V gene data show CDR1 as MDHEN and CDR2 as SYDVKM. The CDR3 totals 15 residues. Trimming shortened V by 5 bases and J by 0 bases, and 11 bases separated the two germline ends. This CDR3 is CASSGHDSSYNEQFF. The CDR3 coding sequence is TGTGCCAGCAGTGGCCATGACAGCTCCTACAATGAGCAGTTCTTC.

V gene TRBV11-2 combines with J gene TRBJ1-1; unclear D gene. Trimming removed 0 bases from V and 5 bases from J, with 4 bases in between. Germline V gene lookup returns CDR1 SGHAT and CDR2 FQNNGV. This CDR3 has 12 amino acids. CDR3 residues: CASSLDRTEAFF. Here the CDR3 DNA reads TGTGCCAGCAGCTTAGACCGAACTGAAGCTTTCTTT.

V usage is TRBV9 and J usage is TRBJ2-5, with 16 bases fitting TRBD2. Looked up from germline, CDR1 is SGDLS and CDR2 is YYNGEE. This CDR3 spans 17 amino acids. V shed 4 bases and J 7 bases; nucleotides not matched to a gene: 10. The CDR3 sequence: CASSPGLAGGQGGTQYF. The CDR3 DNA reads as TGTGCCAGCAGCCCGGGACTAGCGGGAGGGCAGGGAGGGACCCAGTACTTC. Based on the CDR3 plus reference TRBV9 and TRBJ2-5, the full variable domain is DSGVTQTPKHLITATGQRVTLRCSPRSGDLSVYWYQQSLDQGLQFLIQYYNGEERAKGNILERFSAQQFPDLHSELNLSSLELGDSALYFCASSPGLAGGQGGTQYFGPGTRLLVL.

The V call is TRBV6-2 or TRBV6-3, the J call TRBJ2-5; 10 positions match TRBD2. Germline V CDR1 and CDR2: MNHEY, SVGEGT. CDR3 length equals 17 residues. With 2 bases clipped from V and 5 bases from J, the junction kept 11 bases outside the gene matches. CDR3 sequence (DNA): TGTGCCAGCAGTTACCCTACCCTAGCGGGAGTCTACGAGACCCAGTACTTC. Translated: CASSYPTLAGVYETQYF.

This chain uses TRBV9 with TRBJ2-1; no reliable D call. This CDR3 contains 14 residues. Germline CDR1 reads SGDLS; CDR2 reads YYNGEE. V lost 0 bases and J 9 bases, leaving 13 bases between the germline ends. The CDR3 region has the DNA TGTGCCAGCAGCGTAGCGCCCCCTAGTCCTGAGCAGTTCTTC. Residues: CASSVAPPSPEQFF. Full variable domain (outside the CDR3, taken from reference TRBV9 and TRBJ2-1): DSGVTQTPKHLITATGQRVTLRCSPRSGDLSVYWYQQSLDQGLQFLIQYYNGEERAKGNILERFSAQQFPDLHSELNLSSLELGDSALYFCASSVAPPSPEQFFGPGTRLTVL.

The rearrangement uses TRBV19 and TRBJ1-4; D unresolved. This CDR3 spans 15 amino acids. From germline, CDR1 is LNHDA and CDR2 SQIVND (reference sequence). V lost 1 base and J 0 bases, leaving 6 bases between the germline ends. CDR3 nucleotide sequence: TGTGCCAGTAGTATAGTGCGGGCAACTAATGAAAAACTGTTTTTT. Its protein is CASSIVRATNEKLFF.